This entry describes one TCR beta chain. The target antigen is unknown. Unique molecular identifiers were included in an RNA-based 3' RACE TCR library. TCRdb independently ran MiXCR on the 3' RACE reads; one entry per CDR3 protein. The sample includes some 90,000 distinct CDR3 sequences, roughly 6.4% seen only once; the top ten take about 1.1%. There are 16 residues in the CDR3. CDR1 and CDR2 (germline): SGHAT, FQNNGV. Trimming took 0 bases from V and 4 from J; bases not matched to a gene: 4. The sample belongs to a study of HIV-infected children after antiretroviral therapy interruption. Study background: Most children had recorded EBV and CMV exposure. Continuous-treatment samples came from weeks 0, 48 and 150.

Study conclusions and caveats: By the end of treatment interruption, naive CD4+ clonality (Gini) increased. After treatment interruption started, naive CD4+ CDR3 overlap across time points dropped.

Specified treatment: PENTA 11 planned treatment interruption arm or continuous ART arm. The sample in question was CD45RA+ CD4+ T cells from PBMCs, pooled from several time points, obtained from a donor given antiretroviral therapy, either interrupted or continuous. The subset here: naive CD4+ CD45RA+ CD45RO- T cells. The TCR was taken from a pool of human donors with HIV. The J gene is TRBJ2-1, the V gene TRBV11-2, with 9 bases fitting TRBD2. CDR3 protein: CASSLEGRGGYNEQFF. The CDR3 coding sequence is TGTGCCAGCAGCTTAGAGGGGCGGGGGGGATACAATGAGCAGTTCTTC. The full variable domain, in which reference TRBV11-2 and TRBJ2-1 provide the parts outside the CDR3, is EAGVAQSPRYKIIEKRQSVAFWCNPISGHATLYWYQQILGQGPKLLIQFQNNGVVDDSQLPKDRFSAERLKGVDSTLKIQPAKLEDSAVYLCASSLEGRGGYNEQFFGPGTRLTVL.